This passage covers 21 T cell receptor beta chains from one sample sequenced in a study of monozygotic twins with inflammatory bowel disease. TCRdb processed the 5' RACE reads again and assigns one entry to each CDR3 protein, with no DNA. The record lists 110,000 to 150,000 distinct CDR3 sequences, of which the ten most abundant hold 1% to 1.5%. The sequenced sample was blood. Source of these receptors: a human donor with ulcerative colitis or Crohn's disease, or a healthy co-twin of an affected twin (not recorded which).

The chain recombines TRBV12-3 or TRBV12-4 with TRBJ1-1. The CDR3 has 13 residues. CDR3 sequence: CASNFQSYTEAFF.

The chain has TRBV15 and TRBJ2-1; TCRdb names TRBD2, which stays unverified in the absence of DNA. Germline loops: CDR1 LNHNV, CDR2 YYDKDF (reference sequence). This CDR3 comprises 16 residues. This CDR3 is CATSRDRASGANEQFF.

The gene calls are TRBV7-2 and TRBJ2-1; lacking DNA, the TRBD1 call made by TCRdb goes unchecked. Germline V gene sequence: CDR1 SGHTA, CDR2 FQGNSA. The CDR3 totals 15 residues. CDR3 region: CASSLRGTANNEQFF.

The V and J genes are TRBV7-2 and TRBJ2-7; TCRdb's D gene call, TRBD2, goes unchecked for lack of DNA. The CDR3 has 15 residues. Per the germline V gene, CDR1 is SGHTA and CDR2 is FQGNSA. The CDR3 reads CASSFYSGSSYEQYF.

J is TRBJ2-7 and V is TRBV6-2 or TRBV6-3; TCRdb returns TRBD1, unconfirmable since there is no DNA. Germline CDR1 reads MNHEY; CDR2 reads SVGEGT. The CDR3 spans 16 residues. CDR3 amino acids: CASSYLRRGLLNEQYF.

The V gene is TRBV12-3 or TRBV12-4, the J gene TRBJ1-1; there is no DNA to check the TCRdb D call of TRBD1. The CDR3 is 13 amino acids. The CDR3 loop reads CASNPEVGTEAFF.

J is TRBJ2-2 and V is TRBV9; checking the TCRdb D call of TRBD2 is not possible without DNA. Germline CDR1 and CDR2: SGDLS and YYNGEE. The CDR3 sequence is 14 residues long. This CDR3 is CASTRRGRTGELFF.

The V gene is TRBV20-1, the J gene TRBJ2-7; without DNA, the TCRdb call of TRBD2 cannot be checked. Looked up from germline, CDR1 is DFQATT and CDR2 is SNEGSKA (reference sequence). The CDR3 sequence is 15 residues long. CDR3 in amino acids: CSARETSGPSDEQYF.

The chain employs TRBV3-1 and TRBJ2-7; TCRdb outputs TRBD1, but without DNA this stays unchecked. CDR1 and CDR2 from the germline V gene are LGHDT and YNNKEL (reference sequence). CDR3 length: 15 residues. CDR3 in amino acids: CASSQRMDTSYEQYF.

The chain carries TRBV7-3 and TRBJ2-2; absent DNA, TCRdb's TRBD2 call cannot be checked. Per germline, CDR1 SGHTA and CDR2 FQGTGA. The CDR3 runs 16 residues. The CDR3: CASSFGLAPNTGELFF.

The chain employs TRBV11-3 and TRBJ2-1; the TRBD2 assignment by TCRdb is unverifiable without DNA. Germline CDR1 reads SGHNT; CDR2 reads YENEEA. The CDR3 is 14 residues long. CDR3 residues: CASSFISSEDEQFF.

This chain connects TRBV2 to TRBJ1-6; the D gene TCRdb calls, TRBD1, cannot be checked with no DNA. The germline V gene encodes CDR1 SNHLY and CDR2 FYNNEI. This CDR3 spans 17 amino acids. The CDR3 is CASMAPADRAHNSPLHF.

The chain uses TRBV29-1 and TRBJ2-5. The germline gives CDR1 SQVTM, CDR2 ANQGSEA. This CDR3 contains 14 residues. The chain's CDR3 is CSVEAQGDRETQYF.

The rearrangement uses TRBV5-4 and TRBJ2-2; without DNA, the TCRdb call of TRBD1 cannot be checked. This CDR3 is 16 amino acids long. Germline CDR1 is SGHNT and CDR2 is YYREEE (reference sequence). The CDR3 here is CASSLPGTKNTGELFF.

V usage is TRBV12-3 or TRBV12-4 and J usage is TRBJ2-7; TCRdb selects TRBD1, and the lack of DNA leaves this call unchecked. This CDR3 region has 15 residues. The CDR3: CASMLTGRSSYEQYF.

The chain recombines TRBV4-1 with TRBJ2-7; TCRdb selects TRBD1, and the lack of DNA leaves this call unchecked. Germline V CDR1 and CDR2: MGHRA, YSYEKL. The CDR3 is 13 residues long. The CDR3 region is CASSQPPRDEQYF.

The chain employs TRBV5-1 and TRBJ2-7. Germline CDR1 reads SGHRS; CDR2 reads YFSETQ. This CDR3 region has 15 residues. This chain's CDR3 is CASSLEQGVSYEQYF.

The rearrangement uses TRBV30 and TRBJ2-1; TCRdb proposes TRBD2, but this gene call is untestable without DNA. CDR3 length: 12 amino acids. Germline CDR1 GTSNPN, CDR2 SVGIG (reference sequence). CDR3 amino acids: CAWTSGRHEQFF.

This CDR3 is CASSQEARGPGEQFF. The chain links TRBV4-1 to TRBJ2-1; TCRdb selects TRBD2, and the lack of DNA leaves this call unchecked. The germline V gene has CDR1 MGHRA and CDR2 YSYEKL. This CDR3 spans 15 amino acids.

The rearrangement links TRBV30 to TRBJ2-2; lacking DNA, the TRBD1 call made by TCRdb goes unchecked. Germline CDR1 reads GTSNPN; CDR2 reads SVGIG (reference sequence). This CDR3 region has 14 residues. Here the CDR3 reads CAWSDYRVSGELFF.

The chain recombines TRBV4-3 with TRBJ2-2. Germline CDR1 and CDR2: LGHNA and YSLEER. The CDR3 extends over 13 amino acids. The CDR3 reads CASSQDGTGELFF.